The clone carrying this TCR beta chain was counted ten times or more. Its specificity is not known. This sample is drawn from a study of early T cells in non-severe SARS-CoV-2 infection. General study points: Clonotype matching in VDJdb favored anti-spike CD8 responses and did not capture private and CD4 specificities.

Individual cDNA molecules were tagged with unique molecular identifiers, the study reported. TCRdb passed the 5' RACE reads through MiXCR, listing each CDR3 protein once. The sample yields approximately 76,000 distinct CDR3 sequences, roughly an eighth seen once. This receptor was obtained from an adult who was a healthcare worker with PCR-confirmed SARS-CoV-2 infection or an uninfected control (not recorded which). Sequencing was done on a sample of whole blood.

CDR3 protein: CASSLDFNYGYTF. The CDR3 nucleotides are TGTGCCAGCAGCTTAGACTTTAACTATGGCTACACCTTC. This chain links TRBV7-2 with TRBJ1-2; unclear D gene. V gave up 1 base and J gave up 1 base, with 4 bases separating them. Germline V gene lookup returns CDR1 SGHTA and CDR2 FQGNSA. This CDR3 is built from 13 residues.